The 13 T cell receptor beta chains below all came from one sample that was sequenced in a study of T-cell memory formation after mild COVID-19. TCRdb ran MiXCR on the 5' RACE reads and lists one entry per CDR3 protein. The repertoire consists of hundreds of thousands of distinct CDR3 sequences, with around 21% occurring once and the leading ten covering under 15%. The sample comprised PBMCs or a T cell subset sorted from them (not recorded which). Receptors were obtained from an adult woman who had mild COVID-19 (a few samples of this study predate the infection). Cell type and time point are not known.

J is TRBJ1-1 and V is TRBV12-3 or TRBV12-4; D may be TRBD1 (6 bases). Trimming left V 6 bases short and J 5 bases short, with 16 bases between. The CDR3 spans 14 residues. As DNA, the CDR3 is TGTGCCAGCAGCAGAGACAGGCTGGCGACTGAAGCTTTCTTT. Translation gives CASSRDRLATEAFF.

The chain links TRBV12-3 or TRBV12-4 to TRBJ2-5; TRBD2 matches at 7 bases. After removal of 4 bases from V and 5 bases from J, the junction contained 7 bases not matched to a gene. The CDR3 extends over 14 amino acids. The CDR3 DNA is TGTGCCAGCAGTTGGGGGGGGTCGGGGGAGACCCAGTACTTC. Its translation is CASSWGGSGETQYF.

The chain has TRBV4-1 and TRBJ2-2; TRBD1 matches 10 bases. Trimming cost V 2 bases and J 6 bases; bases outside gene matches: 3. The CDR3 sequence is 15 residues long. Germline values: CDR1 MGHRA, CDR2 YSYEKL. CDR3 sequence: CASSQWDRGAGELFF. As DNA, the CDR3 is TGCGCCAGCAGCCAATGGGACAGGGGTGCCGGGGAGCTGTTTTTT.

This sequence joins TRBV11-2 and TRBJ2-7; D uncertain. The germline V gene encodes CDR1 SGHAT and CDR2 FQNNGV. The length of the CDR3 is 13 residues. The V and J ends lost 2 bases and 2 bases respectively, with 7 bases between them. In DNA form, the CDR3 reads TGTGCCAGCAGCTTACGGTATGCCTACGAGCAGTACTTC. This encodes CASSLRYAYEQYF.

This clonotype was seen a handful of times. This sequence joins TRBV29-1 and TRBJ2-7; D possibly corresponds to TRBD2 (6 bases). Trimming took 5 bases from V and 7 from J, leaving 18 bases between them. The germline V gene encodes CDR1 SQVTM and CDR2 ANQGSEA. The CDR3 extends over 13 amino acids. The chain's CDR3 is CSVHDRGGQEQYF. The CDR3 DNA reads as TGCAGCGTTCACGACAGAGGAGGGCAAGAGCAGTACTTC.

The chain has TRBV7-9 and TRBJ1-2, with 7 bases aligning to TRBD1. In germline, CDR1 is SEHNR, CDR2 FQNEAQ (reference sequence). There are 12 residues in the CDR3. V dropped 3 bases and J dropped 14; count of bases not matched to a gene: 9. CDR3 residues: CASSFERDSLTF. CDR3 nucleotide sequence: TGTGCCAGCAGCTTCGAACGGGACAGCCTTACCTTC.

As concerns this clonotype: A junction end diverges from the germline sequence, so it may reflect a read error. The rearrangement uses TRBV6-6 and TRBJ1-1, with TRBD1 identical over 10 bases. Germline V gene sequence: CDR1 MNHNY, CDR2 SVGAGI (reference sequence). The CDR3 consists of 14 residues. CDR3 loop: CARSWTGGYTEAFF. CDR3 nucleotides: TGTGCCAGAAGTTGGACAGGGGGTTATACTGAAGCTTTCTTT.

This clonotype was detected only a few times. The chain combines TRBV20-1 with TRBJ2-2; D unresolved. The CDR3 spans 16 residues. V was clipped by 1 base and J by 1 base, with 13 bases between them. Germline V lookup: CDR1 DFQATT, CDR2 SNEGSKA (reference sequence). The CDR3 nucleotides read TGCAGTGCTAGAGGCACGGCTGACCTGAACACCGGGGAGCTGTTTTTT. Its translation: CSARGTADLNTGELFF.

The rearrangement links TRBV5-1 to TRBJ1-3; 7 nucleotides line up with TRBD1. Germline CDR1 reads SGHRS; CDR2 reads YFSETQ. The CDR3 is 17 residues long. V gave up 3 bases and J gave up 4 bases; unmatched junction bases: 13. The CDR3 is CASSSESTRTGGNTIYF. CDR3 DNA: TGCGCCAGCAGCTCAGAGTCTACTCGGACAGGAGGAAACACCATATATTTT. Together with reference TRBV5-1 and TRBJ1-3, the CDR3 gives the full variable domain: KAGVTQTPRYLIKTRGQQVTLSCSPISGHRSVSWYQQTPGQGLQFLFEYFSETQRNKGNFPGRFSGRQFSNSRSEMNVSTLELGDSALYLCASSSESTRTGGNTIYFGEGSWLTVV.

The table lists this clonotype with a few counts. The chain joins TRBV11-2 to TRBJ2-1; D might be TRBD2 (5 bases). CDR1 and CDR2 (germline): SGHAT, FQNNGV. The CDR3 is 14 residues long. V was pared by 2 bases and J by 6 bases, with 11 bases between. Here the CDR3 DNA reads TGTGCCAGCAGCTTAAGTATTGCGGGCAATGAGCAGTTCTTC. Protein sequence: CASSLSIAGNEQFF.

As for this clonotype: The germline gene is not matched at one end of the junction; a read error may be the cause. As DNA, the CDR3 is TGTGCCAGTAGTCCCGACAGGGGCTCCTTCAATGAGCAGTTCTTC. This sequence encodes CASSPDRGSFNEQFF. The V gene is TRBV19, the J gene TRBJ2-1, with 8 bases matching TRBD1. Germline CDR1 is LNHDA and CDR2 is SQIVND (reference sequence). The CDR3 is 15 amino acids.

This clonotype was counted a few times. The gene calls are TRBV12-3 or TRBV12-4 and TRBJ2-3; 8 nucleotides align to TRBD2. The V and J ends lost 5 bases and 0 bases, in that order; junction bases with no gene match: 7. This CDR3 spans 16 amino acids. The CDR3 is CASSPDIAGSTDTQYF. DNA of the CDR3: TGTGCCAGCAGTCCCGATATAGCGGGGAGCACAGATACGCAGTATTTT.

The count of this clonotype is one. The V and J genes are TRBV5-1 and TRBJ2-1; D gene ambiguous. CDR1 is SGHRS and CDR2 is YFSETQ in the germline V gene. This CDR3 region has 17 residues. Trimming took 2 bases from V and 5 from J, leaving 20 bases between them. CDR3 coding DNA: TGCGCCAGCAGCTTAATTTACTTGGGCAGGCTAAACAATGAGCAGTTCTTC. As protein: CASSLIYLGRLNNEQFF.